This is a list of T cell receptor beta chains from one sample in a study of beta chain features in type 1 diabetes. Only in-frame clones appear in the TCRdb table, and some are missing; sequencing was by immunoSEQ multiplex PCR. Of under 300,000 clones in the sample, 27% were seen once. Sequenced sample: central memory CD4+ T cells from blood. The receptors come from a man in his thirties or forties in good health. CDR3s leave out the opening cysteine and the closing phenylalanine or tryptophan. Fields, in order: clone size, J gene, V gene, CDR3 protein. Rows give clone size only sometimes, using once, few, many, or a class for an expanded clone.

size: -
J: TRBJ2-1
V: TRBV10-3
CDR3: AITPTSDYNEQF

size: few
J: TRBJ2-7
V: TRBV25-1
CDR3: ASSTPSYEQY

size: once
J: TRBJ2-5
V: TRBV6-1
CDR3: ASSALGGLRETQY

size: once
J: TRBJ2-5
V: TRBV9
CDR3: ASSPSTSGRGETQY

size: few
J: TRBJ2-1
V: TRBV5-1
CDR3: ASSLDSGRNEQF

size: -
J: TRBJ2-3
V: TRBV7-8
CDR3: ASSLARTSQDTQY

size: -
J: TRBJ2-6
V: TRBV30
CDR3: AWSVLPGANVLT

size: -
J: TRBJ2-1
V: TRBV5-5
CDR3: ASSLGLQGDLKF

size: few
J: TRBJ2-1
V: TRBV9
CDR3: ASSVSSGVYNEQF

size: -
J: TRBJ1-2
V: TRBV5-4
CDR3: ASSPETRTGVIGYT